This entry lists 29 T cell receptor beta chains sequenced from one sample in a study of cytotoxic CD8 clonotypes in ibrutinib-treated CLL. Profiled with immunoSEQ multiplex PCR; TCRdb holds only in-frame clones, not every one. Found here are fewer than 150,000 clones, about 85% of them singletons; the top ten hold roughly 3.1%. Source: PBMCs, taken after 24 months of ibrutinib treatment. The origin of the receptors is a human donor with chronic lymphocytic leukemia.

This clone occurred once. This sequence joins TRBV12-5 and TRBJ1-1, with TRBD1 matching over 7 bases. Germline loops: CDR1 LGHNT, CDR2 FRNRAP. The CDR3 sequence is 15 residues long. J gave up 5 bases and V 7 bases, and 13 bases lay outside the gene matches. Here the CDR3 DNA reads TGTGCTAGTGTCTCGAGCCCGACAGGGCTAACTGAAGCTTTCTTT. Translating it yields CASVSSPTGLTEAFF.

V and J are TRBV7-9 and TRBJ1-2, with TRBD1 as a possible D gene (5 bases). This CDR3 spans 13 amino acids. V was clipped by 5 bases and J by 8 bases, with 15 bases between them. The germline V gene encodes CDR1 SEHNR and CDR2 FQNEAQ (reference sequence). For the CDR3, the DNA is TGTGCCAGCAGCCCCGACAGACTTCGGGGCTACACCTTC. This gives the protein CASSPDRLRGYTF.

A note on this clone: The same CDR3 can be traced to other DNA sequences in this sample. CDR3 sequence (DNA): TGTGCCAGTAGTATTACAGGGGGACCCCAAGAGACCCAGTACTTC. This encodes CASSITGGPQETQYF. V gene TRBV19 combines with J gene TRBJ2-5; 8 nucleotides align to TRBD1. Per germline, CDR1 LNHDA and CDR2 SQIVND (reference sequence). The CDR3 is made up of 15 amino acids. Trimming removed 3 bases from V and 1 base from J; junction bases left unmatched: 4. Using reference TRBV19 and TRBJ2-5 for the parts outside the CDR3, the full variable domain is DGGITQSPKYLFRKEGQNVTLSCEQNLNHDAMYWYRQDPGQGLRLIYYSQIVNDFQKGDIAEGYSVSREKKESFPLTVTSAQKNPTAFYLCASSITGGPQETQYFGPGTRLLVL.

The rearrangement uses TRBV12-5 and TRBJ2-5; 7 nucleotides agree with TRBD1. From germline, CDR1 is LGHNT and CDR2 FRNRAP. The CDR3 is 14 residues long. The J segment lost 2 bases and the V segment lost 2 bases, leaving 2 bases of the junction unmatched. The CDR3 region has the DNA TGTGCTAGTGGTTTGAGACAGGGACAAGAGACCCAGTACTTC. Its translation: CASGLRQGQETQYF.

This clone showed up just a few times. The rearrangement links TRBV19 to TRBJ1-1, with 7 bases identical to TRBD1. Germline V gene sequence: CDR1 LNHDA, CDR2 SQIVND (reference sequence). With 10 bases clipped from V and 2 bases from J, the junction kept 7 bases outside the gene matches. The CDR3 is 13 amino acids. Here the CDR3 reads CAIRGQYNTEAFF. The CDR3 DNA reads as TGTGCCATCCGGGGACAGTATAACACTGAAGCTTTCTTT.

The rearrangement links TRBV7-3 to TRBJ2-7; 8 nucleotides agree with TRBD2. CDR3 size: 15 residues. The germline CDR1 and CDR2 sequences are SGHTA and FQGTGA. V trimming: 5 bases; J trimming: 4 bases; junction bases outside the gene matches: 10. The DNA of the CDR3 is TGTGCCAGCAGCCAGGACCCAGCGGGGGTTTACGAGCAGTACTTC. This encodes CASSQDPAGVYEQYF.

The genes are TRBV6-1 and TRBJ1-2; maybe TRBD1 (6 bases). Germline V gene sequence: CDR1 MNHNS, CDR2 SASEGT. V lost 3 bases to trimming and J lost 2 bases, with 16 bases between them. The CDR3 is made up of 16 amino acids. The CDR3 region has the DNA TGTGCCAGCAGTGATTGGCCTCCGGGACACAACTATGGCTACACCTTC. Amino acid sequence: CASSDWPPGHNYGYTF.

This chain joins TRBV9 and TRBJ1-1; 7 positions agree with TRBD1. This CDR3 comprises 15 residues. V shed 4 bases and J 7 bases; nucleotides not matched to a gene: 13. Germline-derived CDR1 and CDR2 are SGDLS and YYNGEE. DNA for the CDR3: TGTGCCAGCAGCCCGACGCCGGGACAGTTCAATGAAGCTTTCTTT. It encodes CASSPTPGQFNEAFF.

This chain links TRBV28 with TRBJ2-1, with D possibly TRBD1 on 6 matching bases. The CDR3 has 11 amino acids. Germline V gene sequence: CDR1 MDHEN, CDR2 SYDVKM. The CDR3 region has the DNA TGTGAGAGCAGGGGACGTTGGGAGCAGTTCTTC. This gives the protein CESRGRWEQFF.

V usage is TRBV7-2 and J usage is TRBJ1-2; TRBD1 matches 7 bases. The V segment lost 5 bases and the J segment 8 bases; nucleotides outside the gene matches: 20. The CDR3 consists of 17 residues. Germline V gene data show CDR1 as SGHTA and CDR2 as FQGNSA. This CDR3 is CASSTDRVALSLSGYTF. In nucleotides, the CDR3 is TGTGCCAGCAGCACCGACAGGGTAGCGCTATCGCTATCCGGCTACACCTTC.

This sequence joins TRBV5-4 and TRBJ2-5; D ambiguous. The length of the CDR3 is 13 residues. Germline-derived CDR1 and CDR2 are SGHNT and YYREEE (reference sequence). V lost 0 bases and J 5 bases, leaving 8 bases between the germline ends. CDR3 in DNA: TGTGCCAGCAGCTTGGCCGCTGGGGAGACCCAGTACTTC. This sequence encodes CASSLAAGETQYF.

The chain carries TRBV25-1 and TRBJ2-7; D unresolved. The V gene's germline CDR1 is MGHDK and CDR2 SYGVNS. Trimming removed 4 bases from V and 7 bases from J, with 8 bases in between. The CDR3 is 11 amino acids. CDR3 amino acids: CASSVGWEQYF. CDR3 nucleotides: TGTGCCAGCAGTGTAGGTTGGGAGCAGTACTTC.

The CDR3, as DNA: TGTGCCATCAGTGAGGGACAGAGGCGGGCCTACGAGCAGTACTTC. This translates into CAISEGQRRAYEQYF. The chain is built from TRBV10-3 and TRBJ2-7, with D possibly TRBD1 on 6 matching bases. CDR3 size: 15 residues. From germline, CDR1 is ENHRY and CDR2 SYGVKD. The ends were cut back, 2 bases at V and 2 bases at J, with 13 bases in the middle.

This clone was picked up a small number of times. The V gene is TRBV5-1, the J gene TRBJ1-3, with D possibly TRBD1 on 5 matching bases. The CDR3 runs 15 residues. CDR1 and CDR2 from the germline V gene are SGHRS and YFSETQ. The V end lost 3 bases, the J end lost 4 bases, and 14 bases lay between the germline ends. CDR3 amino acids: CASSSEPGTGNTIYF. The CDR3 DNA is TGCGCCAGCAGCTCTGAACCCGGGACGGGAAACACCATATATTTT.

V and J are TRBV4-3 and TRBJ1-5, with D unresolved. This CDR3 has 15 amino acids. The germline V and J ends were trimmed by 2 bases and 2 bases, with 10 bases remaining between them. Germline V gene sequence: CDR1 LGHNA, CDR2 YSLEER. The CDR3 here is CASSQRLTGNQPQHF. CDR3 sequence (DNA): TGCGCCAGCAGCCAACGGTTAACGGGCAATCAGCCCCAGCATTTT.

CDR3 protein: CASRQSSGGVNEQFF. The CDR3 bases are TGTGCCAGCAGACAGAGTAGCGGGGGGGTCAATGAGCAGTTCTTC. V usage is TRBV7-8 and J usage is TRBJ2-1; TRBD2 agrees at 11 bases. V dropped 6 bases and J dropped 6; count of bases not matched to a gene: 7. Germline CDR1 is SGHVS and CDR2 is FQNEAQ. The CDR3 has 15 amino acids.

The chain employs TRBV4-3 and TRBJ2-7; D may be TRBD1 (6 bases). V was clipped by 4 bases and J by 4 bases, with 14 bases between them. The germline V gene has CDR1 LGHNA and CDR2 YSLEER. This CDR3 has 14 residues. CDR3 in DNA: TGCGCCAGCAGCCGGTGGCAGGGGATATACGAGCAGTACTTC. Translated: CASSRWQGIYEQYF.

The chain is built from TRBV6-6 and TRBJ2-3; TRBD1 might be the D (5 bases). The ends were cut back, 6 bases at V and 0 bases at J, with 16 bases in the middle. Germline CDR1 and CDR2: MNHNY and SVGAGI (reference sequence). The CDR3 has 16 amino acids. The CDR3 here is CASSLDSITSTDTQYF. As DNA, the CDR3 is TGTGCCAGCAGCCTAGACAGCATTACTAGCACAGATACGCAGTATTTT.

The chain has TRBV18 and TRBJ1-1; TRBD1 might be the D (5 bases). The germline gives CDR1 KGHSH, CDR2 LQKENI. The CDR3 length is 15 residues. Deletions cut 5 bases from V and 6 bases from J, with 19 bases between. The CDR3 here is CASSSNQGEDAEAFF. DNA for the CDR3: TGTGCCAGCTCATCGAATCAGGGAGAAGACGCTGAAGCTTTCTTT. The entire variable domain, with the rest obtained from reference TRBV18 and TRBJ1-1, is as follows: NAGVMQNPRHLVRRRGQEARLRCSPMKGHSHVYWYRQLPEEGLKFMVYLQKENIIDESGMPKERFSAEFPKEGPSILRIQQVVRGDSAAYFCASSSNQGEDAEAFFGQGTRLTVV.

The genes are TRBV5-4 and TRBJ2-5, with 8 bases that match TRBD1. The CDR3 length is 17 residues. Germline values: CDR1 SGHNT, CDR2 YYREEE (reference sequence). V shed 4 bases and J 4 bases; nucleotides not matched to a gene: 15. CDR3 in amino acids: CASSPGQARGRGETQYF. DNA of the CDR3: TGTGCCAGCAGCCCGGGACAGGCACGGGGAAGGGGAGAGACCCAGTACTTC.

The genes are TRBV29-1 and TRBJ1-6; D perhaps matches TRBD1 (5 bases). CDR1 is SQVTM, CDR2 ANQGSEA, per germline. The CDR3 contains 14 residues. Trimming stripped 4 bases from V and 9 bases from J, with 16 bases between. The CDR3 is CSVVLGEYGSPLHF. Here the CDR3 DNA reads TGCAGCGTTGTCCTGGGGGAGTACGGTTCACCCCTCCACTTT.

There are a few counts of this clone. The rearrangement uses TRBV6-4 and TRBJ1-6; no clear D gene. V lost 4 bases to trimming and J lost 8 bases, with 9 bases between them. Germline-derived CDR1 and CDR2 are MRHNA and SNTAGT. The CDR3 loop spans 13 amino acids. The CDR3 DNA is TGTGCCAGCAGTGCGACCTACTATTCACCCCTCCACTTT. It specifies CASSATYYSPLHF.

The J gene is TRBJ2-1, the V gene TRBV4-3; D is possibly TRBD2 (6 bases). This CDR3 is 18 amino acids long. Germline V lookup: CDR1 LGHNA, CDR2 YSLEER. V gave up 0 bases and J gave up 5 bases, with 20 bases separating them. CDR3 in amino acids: CASSQDPPGLANDNEQFF. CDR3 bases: TGCGCCAGCAGCCAAGATCCCCCGGGGCTAGCGAACGACAATGAGCAGTTCTTC.

CDR3 nucleotide sequence: TGTGCCAGCAGCCGGGGCGGGGTTCCCTCCTACAATGAGCAGTTCTTC. Translation: CASSRGGVPSYNEQFF. This chain links TRBV7-2 with TRBJ2-1, with D maybe TRBD2 (6 bases). V was clipped by 5 bases and J by 0 bases, with 14 bases between them. This CDR3 region has 16 residues. Germline values: CDR1 SGHTA, CDR2 FQGNSA.

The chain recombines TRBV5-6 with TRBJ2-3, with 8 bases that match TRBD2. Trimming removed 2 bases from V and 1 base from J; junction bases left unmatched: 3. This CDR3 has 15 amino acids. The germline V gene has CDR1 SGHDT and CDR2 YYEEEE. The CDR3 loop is CASSFIAGRTDTQYF. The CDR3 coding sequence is TGTGCCAGCAGCTTTATAGCGGGGCGCACAGATACGCAGTATTTT. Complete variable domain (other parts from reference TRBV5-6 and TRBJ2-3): DAGVTQSPTHLIKTRGQQVTLRCSPKSGHDTVSWYQQALGQGPQFIFQYYEEEERQRGNFPDRFSGHQFPNYSSELNVNALLLGDSALYLCASSFIAGRTDTQYFGPGTRLTVL.

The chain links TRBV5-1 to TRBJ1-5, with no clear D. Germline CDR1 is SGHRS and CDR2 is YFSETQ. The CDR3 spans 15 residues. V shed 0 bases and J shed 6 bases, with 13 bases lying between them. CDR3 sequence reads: CASSLDTGSGQPQHF. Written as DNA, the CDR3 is TGCGCCAGCAGCTTGGATACCGGTTCGGGTCAGCCCCAGCATTTT. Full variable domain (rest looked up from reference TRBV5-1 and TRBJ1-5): KAGVTQTPRYLIKTRGQQVTLSCSPISGHRSVSWYQQTPGQGLQFLFEYFSETQRNKGNFPGRFSGRQFSNSRSEMNVSTLELGDSALYLCASSLDTGSGQPQHFGDGTRLSIL.

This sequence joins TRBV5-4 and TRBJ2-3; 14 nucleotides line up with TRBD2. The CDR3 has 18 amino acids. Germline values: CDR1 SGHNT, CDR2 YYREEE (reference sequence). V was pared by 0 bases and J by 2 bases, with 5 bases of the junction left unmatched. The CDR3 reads CASSLEGTSGGYTDTQYF. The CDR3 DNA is TGTGCCAGCAGCTTGGAAGGGACTAGCGGGGGATACACAGATACGCAGTATTTT.

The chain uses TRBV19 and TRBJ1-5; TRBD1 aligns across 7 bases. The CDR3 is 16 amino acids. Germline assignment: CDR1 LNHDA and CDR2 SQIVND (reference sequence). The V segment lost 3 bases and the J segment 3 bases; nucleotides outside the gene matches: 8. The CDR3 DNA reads TGTGCCAGTAGTATGGGACAGATCCCGTACAATCAGCCCCAGCATTTT. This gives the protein CASSMGQIPYNQPQHF.

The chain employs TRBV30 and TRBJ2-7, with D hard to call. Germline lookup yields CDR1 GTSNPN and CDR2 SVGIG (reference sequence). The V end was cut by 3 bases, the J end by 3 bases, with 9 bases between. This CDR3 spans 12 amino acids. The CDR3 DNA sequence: TGTGCCTGGAGCCCAATGGGCTACGAGCAGTACTTC. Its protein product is CAWSPMGYEQYF.